These 30 T cell receptor beta chains were sequenced from one sample in a study of spatial heterogeneity in lung cancer. No antigen has been assigned to these receptors. Study-wide results and caveats: The number of expanded tumor alpha and beta chains correlated with mutation number.

TCRdb independently ran MiXCR on the 5' RACE reads; one entry per CDR3 protein. The sample shows under 8,500 distinct CDR3 sequences, over 8.5% of them seen only once. Sample time point: sample taken at primary tumor resection. The input for sequencing was lung tumor tissue, taken at surgery. Source of these receptors: a male donor with early-stage non-small cell lung cancer.

This clonotype was seen ten or more times. The chain uses TRBV27 and TRBJ1-4, with 7 bases aligning to TRBD1. Germline trimming cut 2 bases from V and 2 bases from J; bases unmatched to any gene: 2. Germline-derived CDR1 and CDR2 are MNHEY and SMNVEV (reference sequence). The CDR3 contains 15 residues. CDR3 in DNA: TGTGCCAGCAGTTTACAGACAGGGACTAATGAAAAACTGTTTTTT. Its translation: CASSLQTGTNEKLFF. The full variable domain, completed using reference TRBV27 and TRBJ1-4, is EAQVTQNPRYLITVTGKKLTVTCSQNMNHEYMSWYRQDPGLGLRQIYYSMNVEVTDKGDVPEGYKVSRKEKRNFPLILESPSPNQTSLYFCASSLQTGTNEKLFFGSGTQLSVL.

By share of the sample, this clonotype is medium-sized. The chain uses TRBV12-3 or TRBV12-4 and TRBJ1-4, with a weak D call TRBD1 (6 bases). V was shortened by 7 bases and J by 5 bases, with 8 bases between the two germline ends. CDR3 length: 12 amino acids. The CDR3 region is CASTGVNEKLFF. The CDR3 DNA reads TGTGCCAGCACAGGGGTGAATGAAAAACTGTTTTTT.

This clonotype showed up many times. The genes are TRBV6-1 and TRBJ1-2, with D tentatively TRBD1 (5 bases). Between the trimmed V and J ends, which lost 8 bases and 8 bases, there was a span of 12 bases. Germline CDR1 MNHNS, CDR2 SASEGT. The CDR3 consists of 11 residues. The CDR3 DNA follows: TGTGCCAGCGGGGCAGGCTTGGGCTACACCTTC. Translating it yields CASGAGLGYTF.

This clonotype was counted at least ten times. V usage is TRBV7-2 and J usage is TRBJ1-4; D is ambiguous. V lost 3 bases and J 0 bases, leaving 5 bases between the germline ends. Germline values: CDR1 SGHTA, CDR2 FQGNSA. This CDR3 is 14 amino acids long. Here the CDR3 DNA reads TGTGCCAGCAGCTTGGTCTCAACTAATGAAAAACTGTTTTTT. Its translation is CASSLVSTNEKLFF.

This clonotype was detected many times. The genes are TRBV20-1 and TRBJ2-7, with TRBD1 matching 7 bases. The CDR3 extends over 13 amino acids. With V trimmed by 2 bases and J by 3 bases, 4 bases remained unmatched. CDR1 is DFQATT and CDR2 is SNEGSKA in the germline V gene (reference sequence). DNA of the CDR3: TGCAGTGCTAGAAAGACAGGGAGCTACGAGCAGTACGTC. Protein: CSARKTGSYEQYV.

This clonotype is classed as medium-sized. The rearrangement links TRBV27 to TRBJ2-7; possibly TRBD1 for D (6 bases). The CDR3 is 14 residues long. The V end lost 3 bases, the J end lost 2 bases, and 11 bases lay between the germline ends. The germline V gene encodes CDR1 MNHEY and CDR2 SMNVEV (reference sequence). CDR3 nucleotides: TGTGCCAGCAGTTTGAAGGCAGGGGCCTACGAGCAGTACGTC. Its translation: CASSLKAGAYEQYV.

This clonotype occurred many times. The chain combines TRBV20-1 with TRBJ1-2; D ambiguous. The CDR3 has 12 amino acids. Germline CDR1 is DFQATT and CDR2 is SNEGSKA (reference sequence). The V gene lost 6 bases and the J gene lost 6 bases, with 14 bases spanning the gap. The CDR3 sequence is CSAAEGRHGYTF. Here the CDR3 DNA reads TGCAGTGCCGCGGAGGGCCGCCATGGCTACACCTTC.

The sample holds many counts of this clonotype. V gene TRBV7-8 combines with J gene TRBJ1-6, with 10 bases aligning to TRBD1. Germline lookup yields CDR1 SGHVS and CDR2 FQNEAQ. CDR3 length equals 16 residues. The V segment lost 1 base and the J segment 8 bases; nucleotides outside the gene matches: 5. CDR3 in DNA: TGTGCCAGCAGCTTAGAAAGGACAGGGGGTCATTCACCCCTCCACTTT. Its translation: CASSLERTGGHSPLHF.

The chain combines TRBV27 with TRBJ2-7, with D maybe TRBD2 (5 bases). CDR1 and CDR2 (germline): MNHEY, SMNVEV (reference sequence). Trimming left V 5 bases short and J 0 bases short, with 11 bases between. CDR3 length: 14 residues. CDR3 loop: CASSPRAGSYEQYF. CDR3 coding DNA: TGTGCCAGCAGTCCCCGGGCGGGCTCCTACGAGCAGTACTTC.

This clonotype was observed many times. A read error may produce the germline difference seen at one junction end. The chain carries TRBV6-2 or TRBV6-3 and TRBJ2-1; no clear D gene. The germline gives CDR1 MNHEY, CDR2 SVGEGT. The CDR3 has 11 residues. CDR3 coding DNA: TGTGCCAGCAGTCACTCCCACCTACAGTTCTTC. Residues: CASSHSHLQFF.

The sample holds many counts of this clonotype. The chain combines TRBV29-1 with TRBJ2-2; tentatively, D is TRBD1 or TRBD2 (5 bases each). The CDR3 contains 12 residues. CDR1 and CDR2 (germline): SQVTM, ANQGSEA. V was trimmed by 5 bases and J by 5 bases, leaving 9 bases between them. The CDR3 DNA follows: TGCAGCGTTCGCGAGGGGACCGGGGAGCTGTTTTTT. It is translated as CSVREGTGELFF.

This clonotype was detected many times. The J gene is TRBJ2-4, the V gene TRBV28; 9 positions match TRBD1. With V trimmed by 7 bases and J by 3 bases, 4 bases remained unmatched. Per the germline V gene, CDR1 is MDHEN and CDR2 is SYDVKM. CDR3 length: 14 residues. The CDR3 is CASKTGGLKNIQYF. CDR3 nucleotides: TGTGCCAGCAAGACAGGGGGACTCAAAAACATTCAGTACTTC. Using reference TRBV28 and TRBJ2-4 for the parts outside the CDR3, the full variable domain is DVKVTQSSRYLVKRTGEKVFLECVQDMDHENMFWYRQDPGLGLRLIYFSYDVKMKEKGDIPEGYSVSREKKERFSLILESASTNQTSMYLCASKTGGLKNIQYFGAGTRLSVL.

This clonotype has ten or more counts. The V call is TRBV3-1, the J call TRBJ2-1, with 9 bases that match TRBD2. With V trimmed by 6 bases and J by 9 bases, 0 bases remained unmatched. Germline CDR1 is LGHDT and CDR2 is YNNKEL (reference sequence). The CDR3 consists of 11 residues. CDR3 residues: CASRGLAEQFF. Written as DNA, the CDR3 is TGTGCCAGCAGGGGACTAGCTGAGCAGTTCTTC.

This clonotype rates as medium-sized (0.01 to 0.1%). This sequence joins TRBV6-1 and TRBJ2-7; either TRBD1 or TRBD2 may fit D (6 bases each). The length of the CDR3 is 13 residues. Per germline, CDR1 MNHNS and CDR2 SASEGT. V was clipped by 5 bases and J by 7 bases, with 15 bases between them. In DNA form, the CDR3 reads TGTGCCAGCAGTTTCGGGGGCCGGAGGGAGCAGTACTTC. Encoded protein: CASSFGGRREQYF.

This clonotype was seen many times. The chain is built from TRBV20-1 and TRBJ2-1; 8 bases are shared with TRBD2. The CDR3 totals 14 residues. Germline CDR1 and CDR2: DFQATT and SNEGSKA (reference sequence). Losses at the gene ends were 6 bases for V and 0 bases for J; bases not matched to a gene: 4. DNA for the CDR3: TGCAGTGCCGGGGGGGTGAGCTCCTACAATGAGCAGTTCTTC. Amino acid sequence: CSAGGVSSYNEQFF.

The table lists this clonotype with many counts. This chain uses TRBV4-2 with TRBJ1-5; D may be TRBD1 (6 bases). The CDR3 covers 14 residues. From germline, CDR1 is LGHNA and CDR2 YNFKEQ. Trimming stripped 1 base from V and 6 bases from J, with 10 bases between. For the CDR3, the DNA is TGTGCCAGCAGCCAAGGACAGGTTTTTCAGCCCCAGCATTTT. Translation: CASSQGQVFQPQHF.

This clonotype was observed at least ten times. This CDR3 is CASKQLAGGTDTQYF. In nucleotides, the CDR3 is TGTGCCAGCAAACAACTAGCGGGGGGCACAGATACGCAGTATTTT. This chain joins TRBV6-1 and TRBJ2-3, with 11 bases matching TRBD2. Unmatched junction bases numbered 4, after V lost 7 bases and J lost 1 base. Germline V gene lookup returns CDR1 MNHNS and CDR2 SASEGT. The CDR3 length is 15 residues.

This clonotype was picked up many times. The chain carries TRBV10-2 and TRBJ1-1, with D perhaps matching TRBD1 (6 bases). This CDR3 has 12 amino acids. V was trimmed by 6 bases and J by 5 bases, leaving 10 bases between them. The V gene's germline CDR1 is WSHSY and CDR2 SAAADI. CDR3 DNA: TGCGCCAGCAGAGGGGGGACAACTGAAGCTTTCTTT. Translating gives CASRGGTTEAFF.

The genes are TRBV20-1 and TRBJ2-1, with D perhaps matching TRBD2 (6 bases). V was pared by 0 bases and J by 8 bases, with 20 bases between. The CDR3 is 16 amino acids. Germline V gene data show CDR1 as DFQATT and CDR2 as SNEGSKA (reference sequence). Here the CDR3 reads CSARDQGLPRGDEQFF. CDR3 in DNA: TGCAGTGCTAGAGATCAAGGTCTCCCGCGGGGCGATGAGCAGTTCTTC.

This clonotype was recorded many times. This chain uses TRBV6-1 with TRBJ2-1; 13 bases line up with TRBD2. The junction had 7 bases not matched to a gene; V was cut back by 3 bases and J by 8 bases. The CDR3 length is 16 residues. Germline loops: CDR1 MNHNS, CDR2 SASEGT. The CDR3 reads CASSDSWTSGSDEQFF. CDR3 sequence (DNA): TGTGCCAGCAGTGATTCCTGGACTAGCGGGAGCGATGAGCAGTTCTTC.

This clonotype is medium-sized. The rearrangement joins TRBV18 to TRBJ2-2, with 7 bases aligning to TRBD1. V lost 3 bases to trimming and J lost 2 bases; unmatched junction nucleotides: 3. The germline V gene has CDR1 KGHSH and CDR2 LQKENI. The CDR3 is made up of 15 amino acids. DNA for the CDR3: TGTGCCAGCTCACCGGACAGGAGCAACACCGGGGAGCTGTTTTTT. It codes for CASSPDRSNTGELFF.

This clonotype is termed medium-sized. The chain recombines TRBV6-1 with TRBJ1-2; D gene ambiguous. Trimming took 4 bases from V and 8 from J, leaving 17 bases between them. Per the germline V gene, CDR1 is MNHNS and CDR2 is SASEGT. The CDR3 length is 14 residues. The CDR3 DNA reads as TGTGCCAGCAGTGTCTCTCCCCCTGGAATGGGCTACACCTTC. Translated: CASSVSPPGMGYTF.

This clonotype was seen ten or more times. Written as DNA, the CDR3 is TGCAGTGCCCACCCCTTGACTAAGGGGCAGGGCTATGGCTACACCTTC. The encoded protein is CSAHPLTKGQGYGYTF. The J gene is TRBJ1-2, the V gene TRBV20-1, with D perhaps TRBD1 (5 bases). The CDR3 contains 16 residues. V lost 6 bases and J 4 bases, leaving 24 bases between the germline ends. CDR1 is DFQATT and CDR2 is SNEGSKA in the germline V gene (reference sequence).

The V gene is TRBV29-1, the J gene TRBJ2-7; 10 nucleotides agree with TRBD2. Germline CDR1 and CDR2: SQVTM and ANQGSEA. V shed 4 bases, J shed 6 bases, and the junction held 6 bases outside the gene matches. The CDR3 is made up of 13 amino acids. CDR3 sequence: CSVGASGRSEQYF. Written as DNA, the CDR3 is TGCAGCGTTGGGGCTAGCGGGAGAAGCGAGCAGTACTTC.

This clonotype was detected only a few times. This rearrangement joins TRBV10-3 to TRBJ1-2; D unresolved. With 0 bases removed from V and 4 bases from J, the gap between germline ends came to 6 bases. The CDR3 is 13 amino acids. CDR1 ENHRY and CDR2 SYGVKD come from the germline V gene. This CDR3 reads CAISESRGYGYTF. DNA for the CDR3: TGTGCCATCAGTGAGTCACGGGGCTATGGCTACACCTTC.

This clonotype occurred many times. In nucleotides, the CDR3 is TGTGCCAGCAGTGAATTTACAGACTATGGCTACACCTTC. Protein: CASSEFTDYGYTF. V and J are TRBV2 and TRBJ1-2; no clear D gene. CDR1 is SNHLY, CDR2 FYNNEI, per germline. The CDR3 covers 13 residues. V was trimmed by 2 bases and J by 3 bases, leaving 7 bases between them.

This clonotype was counted at least ten times. The V call is TRBV6-2 or TRBV6-3, the J call TRBJ2-3; D gene ambiguous. The CDR3 sequence is 12 residues long. V was clipped by 4 bases and J by 11 bases, with 13 bases between them. Germline-derived CDR1 and CDR2 are MNHEY and SVGEGT. CDR3 in amino acids: CASSSPWRRQYF. The CDR3 DNA is TGTGCCAGCAGTTCCCCTTGGAGAAGGCAGTATTTT.

This clonotype was picked up many times. The J gene is TRBJ2-1, the V gene TRBV14; 14 nucleotides agree with TRBD2. The trim removed 4 bases at V and 11 bases at J, leaving 4 bases unmatched. The CDR3 covers 14 residues. Germline CDR1 is SGHDN and CDR2 is FVKESK. The CDR3: CASSPGTSGRKQFF. CDR3 nucleotide sequence: TGTGCCAGCAGCCCGGGGACTAGCGGGAGAAAGCAGTTCTTC.

This clonotype has ten or more counts. The chain is built from TRBV29-1 and TRBJ2-1; D is undetermined. CDR1 and CDR2 (germline): SQVTM, ANQGSEA. Trimming shortened V by 6 bases and J by 0 bases, and 6 bases separated the two germline ends. The CDR3 has 12 residues. The CDR3 reads CSVIGSYNEQFF. The CDR3 nucleotides read TGCAGCGTGATAGGCTCCTACAATGAGCAGTTCTTC.

This chain joins TRBV6-1 and TRBJ1-2; no clear D. CDR1 MNHNS and CDR2 SASEGT come from the germline V gene. This CDR3 spans 14 amino acids. V shed 5 bases and J shed 1 base, with 11 bases lying between them. CDR3 amino acids: CASSPRALNYGYTF. The CDR3 DNA reads TGTGCCAGCAGTCCCCGGGCCCTTAACTATGGCTACACCTTC.